Each of the 27 T cell receptor beta chains below was sequenced from the same sample in a study of CD8+ T cells in alopecia areata. Once RNA had been extracted, it was reverse transcribed into cDNA to act as the sequencing template. Only in-frame clones appear in the TCRdb table, and some are missing; sequencing was by immunoSEQ multiplex PCR. The sample contains around 160,000 clones, less than 80% of which appear only once. Treatment noted: oral pan-JAK inhibitor, 5-10 mg twice daily. The material was CD4+ T cells sorted from blood, obtained at week 24, from a patient treated with tofacitinib. These TCRs come from a human donor with alopecia areata.

The rearrangement uses TRBV5-1 and TRBJ1-6, with unresolved D. There are 13 residues in the CDR3. Deletions cut 4 bases from V and 6 bases from J, with 8 bases between. Germline V gene sequence: CDR1 SGHRS, CDR2 YFSETQ. The CDR3 loop is CASSPGPNSPLHF. The CDR3 DNA is TGCGCCAGCAGCCCGGGCCCTAATTCACCCCTCCACTTT.

This clone was observed a few times. The CDR3 nucleotides are TGTGCCAGCAGCTCGGCCGGACAGCTGGGAGAGCAGTACTTC. It translates to CASSSAGQLGEQYF. The chain recombines TRBV11-2 with TRBJ2-7; the D gene is possibly TRBD1 (6 bases). From germline, CDR1 is SGHAT and CDR2 FQNNGV. CDR3 length: 14 amino acids. Trimming left V 4 bases short and J 7 bases short, with 17 bases between.

This clone was counted between two and nine times. The chain has TRBV4-1 and TRBJ2-7; D is ambiguous. Germline CDR1 MGHRA, CDR2 YSYEKL. Trimming removed 8 bases from V and 3 bases from J, with 14 bases in between. This CDR3 region has 13 residues. CDR3 DNA: TGCGCCAGCTCGAATTCTTTTGGCTACGAGCAGTACTTC. Protein: CASSNSFGYEQYF.

This clone has more than one count but fewer than ten. This CDR3 is also generated by other DNA sequences in the sample. The rearrangement joins TRBV19 to TRBJ2-7; D gene unclear. The germline V gene encodes CDR1 LNHDA and CDR2 SQIVND (reference sequence). V dropped 6 bases and J dropped 0 bases, with 6 bases sitting between them. The length of the CDR3 is 12 residues. CDR3 sequence: CASSESSYEQYF. In DNA, the CDR3 is TGTGCCAGTAGCGAGAGCTCCTACGAGCAGTACTTC.

The CDR3 nucleotides are TGCAGCGTTAACCCGGCGTACCAAGAGACCCAGTACTTC. Translating it yields CSVNPAYQETQYF. The chain employs TRBV29-1 and TRBJ2-5; D gene uncertain. The germline V gene has CDR1 SQVTM and CDR2 ANQGSEA. V was cut by 5 bases and J by 0 bases, with 10 bases left in between. This CDR3 is built from 13 residues.

The chain has TRBV30 and TRBJ2-2; 7 nucleotides match TRBD1. This CDR3 has 13 residues. V dropped 5 bases and J dropped 5; count of bases not matched to a gene: 5. Germline CDR1 is GTSNPN and CDR2 is SVGIG (reference sequence). CDR3 in amino acids: CAWDRDGTGELFF. The CDR3 DNA reads TGTGCCTGGGACAGGGACGGGACCGGGGAGCTGTTTTTT.

V usage is TRBV4-2 and J usage is TRBJ2-7; 7 bases line up with TRBD1. Trimming at V came to 6 bases and at J to 7 bases, leaving 3 bases not matched to a gene. CDR3 size: 11 residues. Germline V gene data show CDR1 as LGHNA and CDR2 as YNFKEQ. The chain's CDR3 is CASRQGWEQYF. The CDR3 DNA follows: TGTGCCAGCAGACAGGGGTGGGAGCAGTACTTC.

The chain is built from TRBV27 and TRBJ1-1; no reliable D call. Between the trimmed V and J ends, which lost 3 bases and 1 base, there was a span of 3 bases. The CDR3 contains 12 residues. Germline loops: CDR1 MNHEY, CDR2 SMNVEV (reference sequence). CDR3 DNA: TGTGCCAGCAGTTTCGGGAACACTGAAGCTTTCTTT. It encodes CASSFGNTEAFF.

The chain is built from TRBV28 and TRBJ1-6; D uncertain. The ends were cut back, 8 bases at V and 7 bases at J, with 24 bases in the middle. Germline assignment: CDR1 MDHEN and CDR2 SYDVKM. The CDR3 runs to 17 residues. CDR3: CASSSGGMTYKNSPLHF. CDR3 coding DNA: TGTGCCAGCTCATCGGGAGGGATGACTTACAAGAATTCACCCCTCCACTTT.

CDR3 in amino acids: CASSMGQGIEKLFF. As DNA, the CDR3 is TGTGCCAGTAGTATGGGGCAGGGGATCGAAAAACTGTTTTTT. The rearrangement uses TRBV19 and TRBJ1-4, with D perhaps matching TRBD1 (6 bases). The V gene lost 3 bases and the J gene lost 8 bases, with 13 bases spanning the gap. CDR3 size: 14 residues. In germline, CDR1 is LNHDA, CDR2 SQIVND (reference sequence).

This sequence joins TRBV29-1 and TRBJ1-2; a possible D gene is TRBD1 (5 bases). V gave up 0 bases and J gave up 6 bases, with 11 bases separating them. From germline, CDR1 is SQVTM and CDR2 ANQGSEA. The CDR3 covers 13 residues. The CDR3 bases are TGCAGCGTTGAAGATCAGGACACAAATGGCTACACCTTC. Translating it yields CSVEDQDTNGYTF.

The rearrangement joins TRBV29-1 to TRBJ1-2; D remains ambiguous. Trimming pared 3 bases from V and 4 bases from J, leaving 15 bases between. Germline V gene data show CDR1 as SQVTM and CDR2 as ANQGSEA. There are 14 residues in the CDR3. The chain's CDR3 is CSVDSLGRSYGYTF. CDR3 bases: TGCAGCGTTGATAGCCTGGGGAGGAGCTATGGCTACACCTTC.

The rearrangement links TRBV30 to TRBJ2-7; a possible D gene is TRBD1 (5 bases). Trimming took off 2 bases at V and 4 bases at J, with 9 bases between the two ends. CDR3 size: 12 residues. CDR1 is GTSNPN, CDR2 SVGIG, per germline (reference sequence). The CDR3 is CAWSTTDYEQYF. In nucleotides, the CDR3 is TGTGCCTGGAGTACGACAGATTACGAGCAGTACTTC.

V is TRBV29-1 and J is TRBJ2-2; possible D gene TRBD2, 6 bases. The CDR3 loop spans 13 amino acids. Per the germline V gene, CDR1 is SQVTM and CDR2 is ANQGSEA. V was trimmed by 4 bases and J by 1 base, leaving 7 bases between them. This CDR3 is CSVGRGNTGELFF. Written as DNA, the CDR3 is TGCAGCGTTGGGCGGGGGAACACCGGGGAGCTGTTTTTT.

The J gene is TRBJ2-2, the V gene TRBV4-1; 7 positions agree with TRBD1. The germline gives CDR1 MGHRA, CDR2 YSYEKL. V lost 1 base, J lost 4 bases, and 3 bases stayed unmatched. The CDR3 totals 15 residues. CDR3 nucleotide sequence: TGCGCCAGCAGCCAAGGGGACAGCGGCACCGGGGAGCTGTTTTTT. This gives the protein CASSQGDSGTGELFF.

The V gene is TRBV5-6, the J gene TRBJ2-2, with D unresolved. Germline loops: CDR1 SGHDT, CDR2 YYEEEE. The CDR3 runs to 13 residues. The V end lost 2 bases, the J end lost 4 bases, and 6 bases lay between the germline ends. The CDR3 loop reads CASSFGATGELFF. As DNA, the CDR3 is TGTGCCAGCAGCTTCGGCGCCACCGGGGAGCTGTTTTTT.

This chain joins TRBV2 and TRBJ2-7; D unresolved. Between the trimmed V and J ends, which lost 4 bases and 3 bases, there was a span of 13 bases. Germline V gene sequence: CDR1 SNHLY, CDR2 FYNNEI. The length of the CDR3 is 14 residues. The CDR3 sequence: CASSVGRQRYEQYF. The CDR3, as DNA: TGTGCCAGCAGTGTAGGTCGGCAACGCTACGAGCAGTACTTC.

The chain employs TRBV29-1 and TRBJ2-2; D could derive from TRBD1 or TRBD2 (6 bases each). V shed 0 bases and J shed 0 bases, with 14 bases lying between them. This CDR3 region has 17 residues. Germline V gene sequence: CDR1 SQVTM, CDR2 ANQGSEA. This CDR3 is CSVEERGGLSNTGELFF. The CDR3 DNA is TGCAGCGTTGAAGAACGTGGGGGGCTTTCGAACACCGGGGAGCTGTTTTTT.

The CDR3 DNA reads TGTGCCAGCAGCGGAACCTCGGGGGGCCGGGAGACCCAGTACTTC. Translated: CASSGTSGGRETQYF. The V and J genes are TRBV9 and TRBJ2-5, with D perhaps TRBD2 (7 bases). Germline loops: CDR1 SGDLS, CDR2 YYNGEE. The V gene lost 3 bases and the J gene lost 5 bases, with 17 bases spanning the gap. The CDR3 contains 15 residues.

This chain uses TRBV19 with TRBJ1-1, with D maybe TRBD1 (6 bases). The CDR3 consists of 13 residues. The V gene's germline CDR1 is LNHDA and CDR2 SQIVND (reference sequence). Trimming left V 6 bases short and J 6 bases short, with 14 bases between. The CDR3 protein is CASSTGQLAEAFF. The CDR3 DNA reads TGTGCCAGTAGCACCGGACAGTTGGCTGAAGCTTTCTTT.

The chain recombines TRBV29-1 with TRBJ2-5; D unclear. CDR1 is SQVTM and CDR2 is ANQGSEA in the germline V gene. Trimming took off 7 bases at V and 5 bases at J, with 20 bases between the two ends. The CDR3 totals 14 residues. CDR3 in amino acids: CSGYFVGKRETQYF. CDR3 nucleotide sequence: TGCAGCGGTTACTTCGTGGGGAAACGGGAGACCCAGTACTTC.

The V call is TRBV4-1, the J call TRBJ1-2; no clear D gene. Germline V CDR1 and CDR2: MGHRA, YSYEKL. This CDR3 region has 11 residues. The germline V and J ends were trimmed by 0 bases and 8 bases, with 4 bases remaining between them. The CDR3 loop is CASSQERGYTF. The CDR3 nucleotides read TGCGCCAGCAGCCAAGAGCGGGGCTACACCTTC.

V is TRBV30 and J is TRBJ1-2; 9 bases are shared with TRBD1. The CDR3 spans 14 residues. V was clipped by 2 bases and J by 7 bases; unmatched bases: 8. From germline, CDR1 is GTSNPN and CDR2 SVGIG (reference sequence). The CDR3 region is CAWSSLQGAIGYTF. In nucleotides, the CDR3 is TGTGCCTGGAGTAGCTTACAGGGGGCTATTGGCTACACCTTC.

This chain joins TRBV5-1 and TRBJ1-2; D unresolved. Trimming took 4 bases from V and 8 from J, leaving 21 bases between them. CDR1 is SGHRS and CDR2 is YFSETQ in the germline V gene. The CDR3 spans 15 residues. The CDR3 DNA reads as TGCGCCAGCAGCCCATCCACGAGAACCACTATGGGCTACACCTTC. This encodes CASSPSTRTTMGYTF.

In this sample, this clone turned up a few times. The V and J genes are TRBV7-9 and TRBJ2-3, with TRBD2 as a possible D gene (5 bases). The CDR3 length is 15 residues. V was trimmed by 2 bases and J by 1 base, leaving 10 bases between them. The V gene's germline CDR1 is SEHNR and CDR2 FQNEAQ (reference sequence). Written as DNA, the CDR3 is TGTGCCAGCAGCTTAAAGCGGTTCGGCACAGATACGCAGTATTTT. The encoded protein is CASSLKRFGTDTQYF.

CDR3 nucleotides: TGTGCCAGCAGCCGGGACACCAGCAATCAGCCCCAGCATTTT. Protein product: CASSRDTSNQPQHF. The genes are TRBV2 and TRBJ1-5, with D tentatively TRBD1 (6 bases). With 6 bases removed from V and 1 base from J, the gap between germline ends came to 10 bases. The germline V gene encodes CDR1 SNHLY and CDR2 FYNNEI. The CDR3 is 14 amino acids. The full variable domain, its missing parts supplied by reference TRBV2 and TRBJ1-5, is EPEVTQTPSHQVTQMGQEVILRCVPISNHLYFYWYRQILGQKVEFLVSFYNNEISEKSEIFDDQFSVERPDGSNFTLKIRSTKLEDSAMYFCASSRDTSNQPQHFGDGTRLSIL.

There are a few counts of this clone. The J gene is TRBJ2-5, the V gene TRBV30, with 7 bases fitting TRBD1. From germline, CDR1 is GTSNPN and CDR2 SVGIG (reference sequence). J gave up 4 bases and V 5 bases, and 7 bases lay outside the gene matches. This CDR3 is built from 13 residues. CDR3 in amino acids: CAWEPGTAETQYF. As DNA, the CDR3 is TGTGCCTGGGAACCGGGGACAGCAGAGACCCAGTACTTC.